A selection of T cell receptor beta chains follows, all from one sample in a study of shared clonotypes between healthy human individuals. The table came from immunoSEQ multiplex PCR; TCRdb's copy has only in-frame clones and leaves some out. The top ten hold under 2% of the sample, which has around 2.1 million clones, around 93% seen once. The specimen was naive CD8+ T cells from PBMCs. Receptors originate from a young man in good health. Some clones in this sample may be carry-over from other donors' samples. The CDR3 runs from the conserved cysteine through the conserved F or W. D genes are given only for firm matches. Only some rows state a clone size, as once, few, many or a class for expanded clones.

NA,NA,TRBJ1-1,TRBV2,TGTGCCAGCAGTGTAGCTTGGAACACTGAAGCTTTCTTT,CASSVAWNTEAFF
NA,NA,TRBJ1-2,TRBV19,TGTGCCATCAAACAGGGATTCGACTATGGCTACACCTTC,CAIKQGFDYGYTF
few,TRBD1,TRBJ1-5,TRBV4-1,TGCGCCAGCAGCCAAGAGGACGGGGACAGGAATCAGCCCCAGCATTTT,CASSQEDGDRNQPQHF
NA,NA,TRBJ2-7,TRBV27,TGTGCCAGCAGTTTTTCGGGTCCACCATACGAGCAGTACTTC,CASSFSGPPYEQYF
NA,NA,TRBJ2-7,TRBV6-6,TGTGCCAGCAGGACGGGATCGCCCGGGGACTACGAGCAGTACTTC,CASRTGSPGDYEQYF
NA,NA,TRBJ1-5,TRBV19,TGTGCCAGTAGTTCAATTGGGATCCAGCCCCAGCATTTT,CASSSIGIQPQHF
NA,TRBD1,TRBJ2-1,TRBV6-5,TGTGCCAGCAGTTACTCGCAGGGGGTCAATGAGCAGTTCTTC,CASSYSQGVNEQFF
NA,NA,TRBJ2-1,TRBV5-4,TGTGCCAGCAGCTCCGACAATGAGCAGTTCTTC,CASSSDNEQFF
NA,NA,TRBJ1-1,TRBV7-8,TGTGCCAGCAGCTCCGGAGAGGGCATGAACACTGAAGCTTTCTTT,CASSSGEGMNTEAFF
NA,TRBD1,TRBJ2-1,TRBV29-1,TGCAGCGTTGAAATGGGGACAGGAAAATACAATGAGCAGTTCTTC,CSVEMGTGKYNEQFF
NA,NA,TRBJ2-2,TRBV4-1,TGCGCCAGCAAACCCGAGGGGGGAGCTGGGGTCACCGGGGAGCTGTTTTTT,CASKPEGGAGVTGELFF
NA,NA,TRBJ2-2,TRBV6-5,TGTGCCAGCGGTCACGGGGAGCTGTTTTTT,CASGHGELFF
NA,TRBD2,TRBJ2-1,TRBV7-8,TGTGCCAGCAGCAATATAGCGGGAGTCCCCGGAGGTGGTGAGCAGTTCTTC,CASSNIAGVPGGGEQFF
NA,TRBD1,TRBJ2-5,TRBV4-1,TGCGCCAGCAGCCAGGTTCAGGGGGTGGGAGAGACCCAGTACTTC,CASSQVQGVGETQYF
NA,NA,TRBJ2-5,TRBV27,TGTGCCAGCAGTTTATCCAATTATAAGGAGACCCAGTACTTC,CASSLSNYKETQYF
NA,NA,TRBJ2-1,TRBV4-1,TGCGCCAGCAGCCTCGGACCTAGTAGCTCCTACAATGAGCAGTTCTTC,CASSLGPSSSYNEQFF
NA,NA,TRBJ2-1,TRBV4-2,TGTGCCAGCAGTCCCGGGACGGGCTTTTACAATGAGCAGTTCTTC,CASSPGTGFYNEQFF
NA,TRBD1,TRBJ2-5,TRBV5-6,TGTGCCAGCAGCTCTTCAGGGGGCCTCCGGGAGACCCAGTACTTC,CASSSSGGLRETQYF
NA,NA,TRBJ1-1,TRBV27,TGTGCCAGCTCCGCTTACTTGAACACTGAAGCTTTCTTT,CASSAYLNTEAFF
NA,TRBD2,TRBJ2-7,TRBV11-2,TGTGCCAGCAGCCCCAACCCGACTAGCGGGGTTACCTACGAGCAGTACTTC,CASSPNPTSGVTYEQYF
NA,TRBD2,TRBJ2-7,TRBV4-2,TGTGCCAGCAGCCACGGGGGGACTTCCTACGAGCAGTACTTC,CASSHGGTSYEQYF
NA,TRBD1,TRBJ1-2,TRBV11-2,TGTGCCAGCAGCACCCCCGGGACAGGCGACGTGGCCTTC,CASSTPGTGDVAF
NA,NA,TRBJ1-1,TRBV5-8,TGTGCCAGCAGCTCTCAGACAGACATGAACACTGAAGCTTTCTTT,CASSSQTDMNTEAFF
NA,NA,TRBJ2-7,TRBV27,TGTGCCAGCAGTTCAAGCGCCTACGAGCAGTACTTC,CASSSSAYEQYF
NA,NA,TRBJ2-7,TRBV7-9,TGTGCCAGCAGGGGACGGGTGGAGGAGCAGTACTTC,CASRGRVEEQYF
NA,TRBD2,TRBJ2-1,TRBV28,TGTGCCAGCAGTTTCTGGCTAGCGGGAGGGCCAGTCAATGAGCAGTTCTTC,CASSFWLAGGPVNEQFF
NA,NA,TRBJ1-1,TRBV4-1,TGCGCCAGCAGCCAAGTTACGTTTAGGATGAACACTGAAGCTTTCTTT,CASSQVTFRMNTEAFF
NA,NA,TRBJ2-3,TRBV11-3,TGTGCCAGCAGCTTACGTGACACAGATACGCAGTATTTT,CASSLRDTDTQYF
NA,NA,TRBJ2-7,TRBV5-5,TGTGCCAGCAGCTTAGCCACAAGCTACGAGCAGTACTTC,CASSLATSYEQYF
NA,NA,TRBJ2-7,TRBV7-8,TGTGCCAGCAGCTCCCGAATTCATGACAGGAGCTCCTACGAGCAGTACTTC,CASSSRIHDRSSYEQYF
NA,TRBD1,TRBJ1-2,TRBV27,TGTGCCAGCAGTTTGACAGGGACCCACTATGGCTACACCTTC,CASSLTGTHYGYTF
NA,NA,TRBJ1-5,TRBV28,TGTGCCAGCAGTTTAGGGCAGGGAAAACAGCCCCAGCATTTT,CASSLGQGKQPQHF
NA,TRBD1,TRBJ1-1,TRBV7-9,TGTGCCAGCAGCTTCCGGGACAGGGGGTATAATGAAGCTTTCTTT,CASSFRDRGYNEAFF
NA,TRBD1,TRBJ1-1,TRBV7-9,TGTGCCAGCAGGGAGACAGGGAGCACTGAAGCTTTCTTT,CASRETGSTEAFF
NA,TRBD1,TRBJ2-7,TRBV7-9,TGTGCCAGCAGCCGGGGACAGACCTACGAGCAGTACTTC,CASSRGQTYEQYF
NA,NA,TRBJ2-6,TRBV10-2,TGCGCCAGCAACTCTGGGGCCAACGTCCTGACTTTC,CASNSGANVLTF
NA,NA,TRBJ2-5,TRBV27,TGTGCCAGCAGTTTTGCGGCGGGTAGGGCAGGCCAAGAGACCCAGTACTTC,CASSFAAGRAGQETQYF
NA,NA,TRBJ1-1,TRBV2,TGTGCCAGCATATTCGGTGGAGGGCTAACTGAAGCTTTCTTT,CASIFGGGLTEAFF
NA,NA,TRBJ1-5,TRBV10-3,TGTGCCATCCTCAATCAGCCCCAGCATTTT,CAILNQPQHF
NA,TRBD2,TRBJ2-7,TRBV15,TGTGCCACCAGCACAGGGACTAGCGCGTACGAGCAGTACTTC,CATSTGTSAYEQYF
NA,NA,TRBJ2-7,TRBV28,TGTGCCAGCAGTTTCGACACCGGCTACGAGCAGTACTTC,CASSFDTGYEQYF
NA,TRBD1,TRBJ2-2,TRBV27,TGTGCCAGCAGACCGGGACAGGGAGTCAGGGAGCTGTTTTTT,CASRPGQGVRELFF
NA,TRBD2,TRBJ2-1,TRBV15,TGTGCCACCAGCGGGCCGGGACTAGCGGGAGTGGGTGAGCAGTTCTTC,CATSGPGLAGVGEQFF
once,NA,TRBJ2-5,TRBV28,TGTGCCAGCAGTTTAGAGGGGGACCAAGAGACCCAGTACTTC,CASSLEGDQETQYF
NA,NA,TRBJ2-2,TRBV19,TGTGCCAGTAGTATTACCTCATTTGCGAACACCGGGGAGCTGTTTTTT,CASSITSFANTGELFF
NA,NA,TRBJ2-3,TRBV11-2,TGTGCCAGCAGCTTAGTCGGCTCCTCGGAGGGCACAGATACGCAGTATTTT,CASSLVGSSEGTDTQYF
NA,NA,TRBJ2-2,TRBV11-2,TGTGCCAGCGCCCCCGGCGGGGAGCTGTTTTTT,CASAPGGELFF
once,TRBD2,TRBJ2-1,TRBV25-1,TGTGCCAGCAGTGAAGTGGCTAGCGGGTCGTACGATGAGCAGTTCTTC,CASSEVASGSYDEQFF
NA,NA,TRBJ2-1,TRBV15,TGTGCCACCAGGGGGAGTGGGGTCGATGAGCAGTTCTTC,CATRGSGVDEQFF
once,TRBD1,TRBJ2-3,TRBV4-3,TGCGCCAGCAGCCCAACACCGGGACAGGGGACAGATACGCAGTATTTT,CASSPTPGQGTDTQYF
NA,NA,TRBJ2-7,TRBV10-2,TGCGCCAGCACCCGACTTCCCCAATCCTACGAGCAGTACTTC,CASTRLPQSYEQYF
NA,TRBD2,TRBJ2-6,TRBV15,TGTGCCACCAGCAGAGATGGCGGGGACTATGGGGCCAACGTCCTGACTTTC,CATSRDGGDYGANVLTF
NA,NA,TRBJ1-1,TRBV7-9,TGTGCCAGCAGCTCAACCCGTGTAGAAGCTTTCTTT,CASSSTRVEAFF
NA,NA,TRBJ2-1,TRBV6-5,TGTGCCAGCAGAATGACAGGCAATGAGCAGTTCTTC,CASRMTGNEQFF
NA,TRBD1,TRBJ2-1,TRBV30,TGTGCGGTCCCGGGACAGGGTTCCTACAATGAGCAGTTCTTC,CAVPGQGSYNEQFF
NA,TRBD1,TRBJ2-7,TRBV4-3,TGCGCCAGCAGCCCTAAAGTGGCGACAGGGGCCTACGAGCAGTACTTC,CASSPKVATGAYEQYF
NA,TRBD2,TRBJ2-7,TRBV15,TGTGCCACCAGCTCCTCTAGCGGGAGCTCCTACGAGCAGTACTTC,CATSSSSGSSYEQYF
NA,NA,TRBJ2-2,TRBV27,TGTGCCAGCAGTTTACTCCCATCCGGGGAGCTGTTTTTT,CASSLLPSGELFF
NA,NA,TRBJ2-7,TRBV10-1,TGCGCCAGCGCACAGGGAGAAGACTACGAGCAGTACTTC,CASAQGEDYEQYF
NA,NA,TRBJ2-7,TRBV27,TGTGCCAGCAGTTTGGGGCGGTACTACGAGCAGTACTTC,CASSLGRYYEQYF